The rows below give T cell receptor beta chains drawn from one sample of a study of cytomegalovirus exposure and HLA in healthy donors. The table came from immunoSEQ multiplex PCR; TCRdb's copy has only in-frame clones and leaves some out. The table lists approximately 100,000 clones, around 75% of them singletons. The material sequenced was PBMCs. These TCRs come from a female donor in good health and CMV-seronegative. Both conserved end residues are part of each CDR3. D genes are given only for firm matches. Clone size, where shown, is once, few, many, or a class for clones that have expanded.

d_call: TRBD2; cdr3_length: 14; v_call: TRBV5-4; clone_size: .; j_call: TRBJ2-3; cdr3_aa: CASRLAGAADTQYF; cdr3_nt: TGTGCCAGCCGACTAGCGGGGGCGGCAGATACGCAGTATTTT
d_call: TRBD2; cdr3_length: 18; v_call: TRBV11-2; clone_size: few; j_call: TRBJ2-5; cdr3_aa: CASSLGTSGRWGQETQYF; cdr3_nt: TGTGCCAGCAGCTTAGGGACTAGCGGGAGGTGGGGTCAAGAGACCCAGTACTTC
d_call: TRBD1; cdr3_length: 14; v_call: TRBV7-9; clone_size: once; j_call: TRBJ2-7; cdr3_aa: CASSLVGTANEQYF; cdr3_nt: TGTGCCAGCAGCTTAGTGGGGACAGCAAACGAGCAGTACTTC
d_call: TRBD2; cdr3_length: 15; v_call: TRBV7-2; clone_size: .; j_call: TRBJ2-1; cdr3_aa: CASSFTSGSYNEQFF; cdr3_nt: TGTGCCAGCAGCTTTACTAGCGGGAGTTACAATGAGCAGTTCTTC
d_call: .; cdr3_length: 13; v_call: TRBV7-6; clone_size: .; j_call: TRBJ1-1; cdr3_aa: CASSTYRNTEAFF; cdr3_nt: TGTGCCAGCAGCACATACAGGAACACTGAAGCTTTCTTT
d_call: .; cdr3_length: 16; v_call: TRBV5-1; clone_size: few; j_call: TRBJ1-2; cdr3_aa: CASSSQDGTQLGGYTF; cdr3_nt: TGCGCCAGCTCCTCCCAGGACGGGACACAATTAGGGGGCTACACCTTC
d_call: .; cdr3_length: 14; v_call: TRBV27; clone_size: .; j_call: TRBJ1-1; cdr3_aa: CASSPLGGNTEAFF; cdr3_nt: TGTGCCAGCAGTCCCCTGGGAGGGAACACTGAAGCTTTCTTT
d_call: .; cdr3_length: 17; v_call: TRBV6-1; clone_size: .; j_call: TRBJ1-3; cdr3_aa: CASSVSTRFLSGNTIYF; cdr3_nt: TGTGCCAGCAGTGTCTCAACTAGGTTCCTCTCTGGAAACACCATATATTTT
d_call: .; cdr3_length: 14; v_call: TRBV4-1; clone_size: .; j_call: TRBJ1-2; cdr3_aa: CASSQSGLLYGYTF; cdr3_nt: TGCGCCAGCAGCCAGTCAGGGCTGCTCTATGGCTACACCTTC
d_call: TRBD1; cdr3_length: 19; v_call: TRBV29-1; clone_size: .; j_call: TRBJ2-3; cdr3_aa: CSVVNRRGQGTISTDTQYF; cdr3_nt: TGCAGCGTTGTCAACCGGAGGGGACAGGGGACGATTAGCACAGATACGCAGTATTTT